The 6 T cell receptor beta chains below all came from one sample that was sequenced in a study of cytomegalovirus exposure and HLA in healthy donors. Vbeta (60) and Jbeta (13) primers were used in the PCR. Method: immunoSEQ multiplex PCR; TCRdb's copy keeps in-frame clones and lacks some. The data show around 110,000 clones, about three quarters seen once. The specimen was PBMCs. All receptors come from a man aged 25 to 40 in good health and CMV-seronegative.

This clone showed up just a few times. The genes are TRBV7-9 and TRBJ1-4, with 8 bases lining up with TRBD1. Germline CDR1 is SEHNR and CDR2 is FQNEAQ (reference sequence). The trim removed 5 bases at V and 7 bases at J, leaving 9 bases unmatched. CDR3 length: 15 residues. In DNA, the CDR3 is TGTGCCAGCAGCCAAACAGGGGGAATAGGTGAAAAACTGTTTTTT. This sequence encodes CASSQTGGIGEKLFF.

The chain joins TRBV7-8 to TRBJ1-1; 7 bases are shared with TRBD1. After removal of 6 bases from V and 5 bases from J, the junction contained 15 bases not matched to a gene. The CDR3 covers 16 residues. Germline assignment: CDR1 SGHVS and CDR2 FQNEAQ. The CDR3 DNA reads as TGTGCCAGCAGAAACGTCTTGACAGGGTCGCGGACTGAAGCTTTCTTT. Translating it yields CASRNVLTGSRTEAFF. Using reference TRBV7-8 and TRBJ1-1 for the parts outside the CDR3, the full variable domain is GAGVSQSPRYKVAKRGQDVALRCDPISGHVSLFWYQQALGQGPEFLTYFQNEAQLDKSGLPSDRFFAERPEGSVSTLKIQRTQQEDSAVYLCASRNVLTGSRTEAFFGQGTRLTVV.

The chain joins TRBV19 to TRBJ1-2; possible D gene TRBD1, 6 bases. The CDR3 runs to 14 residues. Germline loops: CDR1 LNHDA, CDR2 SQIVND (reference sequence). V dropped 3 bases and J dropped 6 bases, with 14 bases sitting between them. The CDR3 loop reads CASSMRGGMNGYTF. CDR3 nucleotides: TGTGCCAGTAGTATGAGAGGGGGAATGAATGGCTACACCTTC.

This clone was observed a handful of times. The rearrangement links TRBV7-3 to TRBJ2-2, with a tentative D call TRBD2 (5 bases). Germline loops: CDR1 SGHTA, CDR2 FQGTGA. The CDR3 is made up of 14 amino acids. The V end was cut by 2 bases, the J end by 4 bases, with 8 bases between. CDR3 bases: TGTGCCAGCAGCTTAGGAACTAGCACCGGGGAGCTGTTTTTT. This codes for CASSLGTSTGELFF.

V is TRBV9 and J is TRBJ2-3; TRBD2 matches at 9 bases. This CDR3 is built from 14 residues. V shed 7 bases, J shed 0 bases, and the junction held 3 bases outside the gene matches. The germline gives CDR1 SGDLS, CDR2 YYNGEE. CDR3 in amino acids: CASGTSGSTDTQYF. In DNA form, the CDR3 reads TGTGCCAGCGGAACTAGCGGGAGCACAGATACGCAGTATTTT.

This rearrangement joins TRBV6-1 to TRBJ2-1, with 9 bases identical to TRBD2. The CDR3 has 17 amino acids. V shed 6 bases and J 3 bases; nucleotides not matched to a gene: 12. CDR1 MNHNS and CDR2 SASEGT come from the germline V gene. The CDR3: CASSERGTSRYYNEQFF. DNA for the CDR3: TGTGCCAGCAGCGAAAGGGGGACTAGCCGCTACTACAATGAGCAGTTCTTC.